The 12 T cell receptor beta chains in this list originate from one sample, sequenced in a study of blood T cell repertoires in COVID-19. Assay used: immunoSEQ multiplex PCR; TCRdb lists only in-frame clones, some missing. Here the sample spans some 380,000 clones, around 87% being singletons. What was sequenced was PBMCs or T cells enriched from blood (not recorded which). Receptor source: a man aged 25 to 40 who had recovered from COVID-19.

V gene TRBV4-1 combines with J gene TRBJ2-7; 9 bases match TRBD1. Germline lookup yields CDR1 MGHRA and CDR2 YSYEKL. The V and J ends lost 4 bases and 7 bases, in that order; junction bases with no gene match: 17. This CDR3 is 17 amino acids long. CDR3 region: CASSPQGVGTGPGEQYF. The DNA of the CDR3 is TGCGCCAGCAGCCCTCAGGGGGTAGGGACAGGGCCGGGGGAGCAGTACTTC.

The genes are TRBV7-3 and TRBJ2-3; weak D call: TRBD1 (7 bases). CDR3 length: 15 residues. Trimming stripped 5 bases from V and 2 bases from J, with 14 bases between. Germline V gives CDR1 SGHTA, CDR2 FQGTGA. As DNA, the CDR3 is TGTGCCAGCAGCACGCAGGGGGGATTCACAGATACGCAGTATTTT. Residues: CASSTQGGFTDTQYF.

The table lists this clone with a count of one. The rearrangement links TRBV11-2 to TRBJ2-5; D gene uncertain. V was shortened by 5 bases and J by 4 bases, with 8 bases between the two germline ends. Germline loops: CDR1 SGHAT, CDR2 FQNNGV. The CDR3 is made up of 12 amino acids. CDR3 loop: CASSILPETQYF. DNA of the CDR3: TGTGCCAGCAGCATACTTCCAGAGACCCAGTACTTC.

The rearrangement uses TRBV2 and TRBJ2-1; 7 bases agree with TRBD2. Looked up from germline, CDR1 is SNHLY and CDR2 is FYNNEI. Germline trimming cut 6 bases from V and 9 bases from J; bases unmatched to any gene: 11. CDR3 length: 14 residues. The DNA for the CDR3 is TGTGCCAGCAGCGCCGGGGGGAGGGAGGGTGAGCAGTTCTTC. This encodes CASSAGGREGEQFF. Variable domain in full (rest from reference TRBV2 and TRBJ2-1): EPEVTQTPSHQVTQMGQEVILRCVPISNHLYFYWYRQILGQKVEFLVSFYNNEISEKSEIFDDQFSVERPDGSNFTLKIRSTKLEDSAMYFCASSAGGREGEQFFGPGTRLTVL.

J is TRBJ1-1 and V is TRBV19; 11 bases align to TRBD1. The J segment lost 7 bases and the V segment lost 5 bases, leaving 9 bases of the junction unmatched. The CDR3 covers 15 residues. Per germline, CDR1 LNHDA and CDR2 SQIVND (reference sequence). The CDR3 region is CASSSAGTGGDEAFF. The CDR3 nucleotides read TGTGCCAGTAGTTCAGCCGGGACAGGGGGAGATGAAGCTTTCTTT. The complete variable domain, with remaining parts taken from reference TRBV19 and TRBJ1-1, reads DGGITQSPKYLFRKEGQNVTLSCEQNLNHDAMYWYRQDPGQGLRLIYYSQIVNDFQKGDIAEGYSVSREKKESFPLTVTSAQKNPTAFYLCASSSAGTGGDEAFFGQGTRLTVV.

The chain has TRBV27 and TRBJ1-4, with D perhaps TRBD1 (5 bases). Germline CDR1 MNHEY, CDR2 SMNVEV (reference sequence). Trimming pared 3 bases from V and 8 bases from J, leaving 13 bases between. This CDR3 comprises 14 residues. The CDR3 coding sequence is TGTGCCAGCAGTTTGCTCGGGGGTGGGGAAAAACTGTTTTTT. Translated: CASSLLGGGEKLFF.

The J gene is TRBJ1-2, the V gene TRBV2; D uncertain. This CDR3 spans 13 amino acids. Germline values: CDR1 SNHLY, CDR2 FYNNEI. The V gene lost 8 bases and the J gene lost 2 bases, with 12 bases spanning the gap. The CDR3 loop is CASPAGRNYGYTF. CDR3 DNA sequence: TGTGCCAGCCCAGCTGGCAGGAACTATGGCTACACCTTC.

This chain uses TRBV2 with TRBJ1-4, with D perhaps TRBD1 (5 bases). With 5 bases removed from V and 5 bases from J, the gap between germline ends came to 12 bases. Per the germline V gene, CDR1 is SNHLY and CDR2 is FYNNEI. The CDR3 runs to 14 residues. The CDR3 sequence: CASSPDRSNEKLFF. The CDR3, as DNA: TGTGCCAGCAGTCCAGACAGAAGCAATGAAAAACTGTTTTTT.

The genes are TRBV6-6 and TRBJ1-5; 10 positions match TRBD1. Germline CDR1 is MNHNY and CDR2 is SVGAGI (reference sequence). The length of the CDR3 is 15 residues. The ends lost 7 bases at V and 4 bases at J; junction bases unmatched: 7. CDR3 residues: CASITRQGANQPQHF. As DNA, the CDR3 is TGTGCCAGCATCACACGACAGGGGGCGAATCAGCCCCAGCATTTT.

V gene TRBV18 combines with J gene TRBJ2-7; TRBD2 aligns across 7 bases. Germline trimming cut 2 bases from V and 7 bases from J; bases unmatched to any gene: 8. The CDR3 spans 14 residues. Per the germline V gene, CDR1 is KGHSH and CDR2 is LQKENI. The chain's CDR3 is CASSPGLEFGEQYF. CDR3 sequence (DNA): TGTGCCAGCTCACCAGGACTAGAGTTTGGGGAGCAGTACTTC.

The rearrangement links TRBV19 to TRBJ2-7; D remains unclear. The CDR3 is 14 residues long. Germline CDR1 LNHDA, CDR2 SQIVND (reference sequence). The ends were cut back, 7 bases at V and 5 bases at J, with 18 bases in the middle. The CDR3 here is CASNQDRSPDEQYF. DNA for the CDR3: TGTGCCAGTAACCAGGATCGTTCCCCGGACGAGCAGTACTTC.

J is TRBJ2-7 and V is TRBV3-1 (or the pseudogene TRBV3-2), with D perhaps TRBD2 (5 bases). Trimming shortened V by 1 base and J by 2 bases, and 6 bases separated the two germline ends. This CDR3 has 13 residues. The germline CDR1 and CDR2 sequences are LGHDT and YNNKEL (reference sequence). CDR3 sequence: CASSQGGAYEQYF. CDR3 sequence (DNA): TGTGCCAGCAGCCAAGGGGGAGCCTACGAGCAGTACTTC.